This T cell receptor (beta chain) was identified in a study of cytomegalovirus exposure and HLA in healthy donors. Vbeta (60) and Jbeta (13) primers were used in the PCR. Repertoires were generated with immunoSEQ multiplex PCR, while TCRdb's copy carries only in-frame clones and drops some. The sample table sets out around 140,000 clones. The TCR originated in a male donor in good health and CMV-seronegative. Sequencing used PBMCs.

CDR3 in DNA: TGTGCCAGCAGTCGAAGCGCCGTCGAGCAGTACTTC. Amino acid sequence: CASSRSAVEQYF. The J gene is TRBJ2-7, the V gene TRBV27; D remains ambiguous. V was shortened by 5 bases and J by 6 bases, with 11 bases between the two germline ends. This CDR3 spans 12 amino acids. Germline loops: CDR1 MNHEY, CDR2 SMNVEV (reference sequence).